Presented here are 14 T cell receptor beta chains from one specimen sequenced in a study of blood T cell repertoires in COVID-19. The protocol was immunoSEQ multiplex PCR, while the TCRdb copy is restricted to in-frame clones and leaves out a portion. The sample has roughly 43,000 clones; 75% to 90% are singletons. What was sequenced was peripheral blood. Receptor source: a man in his 60s with active COVID-19.

V is TRBV4-1 and J is TRBJ1-1; TRBD1 matches at 9 bases. This CDR3 is built from 15 residues. V lost 1 base, J lost 1 base, and 1 base stayed unmatched. Germline values: CDR1 MGHRA, CDR2 YSYEKL. CDR3 sequence: CASSQGTGANTEAFF. CDR3 DNA sequence: TGCGCCAGCAGCCAAGGGACAGGGGCGAACACTGAAGCTTTCTTT.

The chain combines TRBV6-5 with TRBJ2-5; tentative D call: TRBD1 (5 bases). The V gene's germline CDR1 is MNHEY and CDR2 SVGAGI. CDR3 length equals 13 residues. The V and J ends lost 7 bases and 6 bases respectively, with 15 bases between them. CDR3 sequence reads: CASKTTDKKTQYF. The CDR3 DNA reads as TGTGCCAGCAAAACGACGGACAAAAAGACCCAGTACTTC.

V and J are TRBV9 and TRBJ2-2; maybe TRBD2 (6 bases). Trimming removed 4 bases at V and 4 bases at J, with 20 bases between. CDR3 size: 17 residues. Germline CDR1 and CDR2: SGDLS and YYNGEE. The CDR3 sequence: CASSPDRGSGSTGELFF. CDR3 nucleotides: TGTGCCAGCAGCCCTGATCGGGGGTCCGGGAGCACCGGGGAGCTGTTTTTT.

This chain uses TRBV9 with TRBJ2-1, with 10 bases identical to TRBD2. From germline, CDR1 is SGDLS and CDR2 YYNGEE. The CDR3 runs 16 residues. J gave up 7 bases and V 4 bases, and 11 bases lay outside the gene matches. The CDR3 DNA reads TGTGCCAGCAGCTCTTATCTAGCGGGAGTTCGTAATGAGCAGTTCTTC. Translated, it gives CASSSYLAGVRNEQFF.

The chain recombines TRBV7-2 with TRBJ2-1; TRBD2 matches at 8 bases. The J segment lost 8 bases and the V segment lost 5 bases, leaving 8 bases of the junction unmatched. CDR1 and CDR2 (germline): SGHTA, FQGNSA. CDR3 length: 14 amino acids. The CDR3 here is CASSQTSASDEQFF. CDR3 coding DNA: TGTGCCAGCAGCCAGACTAGCGCTAGCGATGAGCAGTTCTTC.

This clone has a single count. The V and J genes are TRBV4-1 and TRBJ2-2; TRBD1 matches 8 bases. Germline V gives CDR1 MGHRA, CDR2 YSYEKL. V shed 4 bases and J 8 bases; nucleotides not matched to a gene: 12. The CDR3 contains 16 residues. Here the CDR3 DNA reads TGCGCCAGCAGCCCCACCGGACAGGGTGAATTGGGGGAGCTGTTTTTT. It specifies CASSPTGQGELGELFF.

J is TRBJ1-2 and V is TRBV19; a weak D match, TRBD1 (5 bases). CDR1 is LNHDA, CDR2 SQIVND, per germline (reference sequence). The CDR3 length is 16 residues. The V gene lost 3 bases and the J gene lost 1 base, with 15 bases spanning the gap. CDR3 sequence (DNA): TGTGCCAGTAGTATCGCGACAGACCTACTTAACTATGGCTACACCTTC. Its protein is CASSIATDLLNYGYTF.

The sample holds a few counts of this clone. This sequence joins TRBV5-1 and TRBJ2-7; 9 positions agree with TRBD2. After removal of 4 bases from V and 4 bases from J, the junction contained 6 bases not matched to a gene. The germline V gene encodes CDR1 SGHRS and CDR2 YFSETQ. This CDR3 has 14 residues. Here the CDR3 DNA reads TGCGCCAGCAGCGTAGCTAGCGGGAATTACGAGCAGTACTTC. Its protein product is CASSVASGNYEQYF.

CDR3 nucleotide sequence: TGCAGCGTCTTAGGGTTGGGAGGCCCATGGGGCGAGCAGTACTTC. It codes for CSVLGLGGPWGEQYF. The chain uses TRBV29-1 and TRBJ2-7, with D perhaps matching TRBD2 (6 bases). CDR1 is SQVTM and CDR2 is ANQGSEA in the germline V gene. CDR3 size: 15 residues. Trimming cost V 6 bases and J 6 bases, with 24 bases left between them.

The chain recombines TRBV14 with TRBJ1-2; D is perhaps TRBD1 (5 bases). Between the trimmed V and J ends, which lost 3 bases and 8 bases, there was a span of 16 bases. The germline V gene has CDR1 SGHDN and CDR2 FVKESK. The CDR3 has 14 amino acids. CDR3 bases: TGTGCCAGCAGCCAGGCCCGGGGGATAGGCGGCTACACCTTC. Translation: CASSQARGIGGYTF.

This chain connects TRBV10-3 to TRBJ2-7; a weak D match, TRBD2 (6 bases). Germline V CDR1 and CDR2: ENHRY, SYGVKD. CDR3 length equals 14 residues. V lost 0 bases and J 7 bases, leaving 13 bases between the germline ends. CDR3 region: CAISESGLNGEQYF. The CDR3 region has the DNA TGTGCCATCAGTGAGTCGGGACTCAATGGGGAGCAGTACTTC.

The chain uses TRBV2 and TRBJ2-7; TRBD2 matches at 7 bases. Germline trimming cut 3 bases from V and 2 bases from J; bases unmatched to any gene: 7. The germline V gene has CDR1 SNHLY and CDR2 FYNNEI. This CDR3 is 15 amino acids long. CDR3: CASSDGGGSPYEQYF. The CDR3 DNA sequence: TGTGCCAGCAGTGACGGGGGAGGGTCCCCCTACGAGCAGTACTTC.

The chain has TRBV4-1 and TRBJ2-7; 12 bases align to TRBD1. This CDR3 has 16 residues. Trimming removed 4 bases from V and 2 bases from J; junction bases left unmatched: 6. In germline, CDR1 is MGHRA, CDR2 YSYEKL. CDR3 sequence reads: CASSRSGQGATYEQYF. CDR3 sequence (DNA): TGCGCCAGCAGCCGGTCGGGACAGGGGGCCACCTACGAGCAGTACTTC.

The chain couples TRBV29-1 to TRBJ1-5; D not resolved. V was clipped by 7 bases and J by 3 bases, with 10 bases between them. CDR3 length: 12 residues. Germline CDR1 SQVTM, CDR2 ANQGSEA. Here the CDR3 DNA reads TGCAGCGCCTGGACTTACAATCAGCCCCAGCATTTT. This codes for CSAWTYNQPQHF.